This T cell receptor beta chain emerged from a study of blood T cell repertoires in COVID-19. Clones were read by immunoSEQ multiplex PCR, and TCRdb kept only the in-frame ones, dropping some. The sample includes approximately 230,000 clones, just under 85% of them seen just once. This CDR3 contains 16 residues. With 4 bases clipped from V and 1 base from J, the junction kept 8 bases outside the gene matches. Per germline, CDR1 KGHDR and CDR2 SFDVKD. Sequencing input: peripheral blood. This TCR was sampled from a man older than 75 with acute or convalescent COVID-19. The chain has TRBV24-1 and TRBJ1-1; TRBD1 matches 7 bases. The CDR3 protein is CATSDGRQGRNTEAFF. CDR3 DNA: TGTGCCACCAGTGACGGCAGACAGGGCCGGAACACTGAAGCTTTCTTT.